This TCR beta chain is drawn from a study of T-cell memory formation after mild COVID-19. The wider study: Clusters were largely donor specific.

This clonotype was seen a few times. Its specificity is unknown. Findings and caveats of the study: The pre-infection memory compartment contained some responding clones, suggesting cross-reactive memory joined. The SARS-CoV-2 specificity of second-wave clones reaching peak at day 37 remained unverified.

Germline V gene sequence: CDR1 MNHEY, CDR2 SVGEGT. The length of the CDR3 is 15 residues. V was trimmed by 7 bases and J by 1 base, leaving 16 bases between them. Each CDR3 protein gets one entry after TCRdb re-called the 5' RACE reads with MiXCR. The profile shows 100,000 to 120,000 distinct CDR3 sequences, roughly a sixth of them singletons. Material: PBMCs or a T cell subset sorted from them (not recorded which). This receptor was identified in a man aged 18 to 30 who had mild COVID-19 (a few samples of this study predate the infection). Cell type and time point are not known. The chain joins TRBV6-2 or TRBV6-3 to TRBJ2-5; D is uncertain. The chain's CDR3 is CASKMIEAFQETQYF. DNA for the CDR3: TGTGCCAGCAAAATGATTGAGGCCTTCCAAGAGACCCAGTACTTC.